The rows below give T cell receptor beta chains drawn from one sample of a study of shared T cell receptors in the human thymus. Repertoires were generated with immunoSEQ multiplex PCR, while TCRdb's copy carries only in-frame clones and drops some. The table records almost 550,000 clones, about four fifths of them present only once. A further study also used this sample, focusing on human thymus T cells.

The sequencing sample was made of thymocytes. The receptors here all came from a boy under three years old with a congenital heart defect. Each CDR3 is given with its conserved first and last residue. The order of the fields is clone size, J gene, V gene, D gene, CDR3 protein, CDR3 DNA. A D gene is named only where the DNA matches it firmly. Size tells how often a clone was seen (once, few, many) or the class of an expanded clone, and some rows leave it out.

NA | TRBJ1-5 | TRBV2 | NA | CASAAQHRGNQPQHF | TGTGCCAGCGCGGCACAACATCGGGGCAATCAGCCCCAGCATTTT
few | TRBJ2-7 | TRBV7-2 | TRBD1 | CASSLAGTGYEQYF | TGTGCCAGCAGCTTAGCTGGGACAGGCTACGAGCAGTACTTC
NA | TRBJ1-2 | TRBV7-2 | TRBD1 | CASSRDRAGRYGYTF | TGTGCCAGCAGCCGGGACAGGGCGGGTCGGTATGGCTACACCTTC
NA | TRBJ1-4 | TRBV11-3 | TRBD1 | CASRGTGICSEKLFF | TGTGCCAGCAGGGGGACAGGGATTTGCAGCGAAAAACTGTTTTTT
NA | TRBJ2-1 | TRBV4-2 | TRBD2 | CASSPRLAGVPFF | TGTGCCAGCAGCCCCCGACTAGCGGGGGTACCGTTCTTC
NA | TRBJ2-1 | TRBV4-1 | TRBD2 | CASSPEREGLHNEQFF | TGCGCCAGCAGCCCTGAGCGGGAGGGCCTACACAATGAGCAGTTCTTC
NA | TRBJ2-1 | TRBV28 | NA | CASSSSLGTPNSNEQFF | TGTGCCAGCAGTTCGTCCCTCGGGACTCCAAACTCCAATGAGCAGTTCTTC
NA | TRBJ1-1 | TRBV5-6 | NA | CASSLGGVTEAFF | TGTGCCAGCAGCTTGGGGGGGGTTACTGAAGCTTTCTTT
NA | TRBJ2-5 | TRBV11-2 | NA | CASKGSRAGLQETQYF | TGTGCCAGCAAGGGCTCCCGAGCAGGGCTCCAAGAGACCCAGTACTTC
NA | TRBJ2-3 | TRBV5-1 | TRBD1 | CASSDDRQGTDTQYF | TGCGCCAGCAGCGACGACCGACAGGGGACAGATACGCAGTATTTT
NA | TRBJ2-1 | TRBV2 | NA | CASSEVRGWGEQFF | TGTGCCAGCAGTGAAGTTAGGGGTTGGGGTGAGCAGTTCTTC
NA | TRBJ2-5 | TRBV30 | NA | CAWSGDRPPGTQYF | TGTGCCTGGAGTGGAGACAGGCCTCCGGGGACCCAGTACTTC
NA | TRBJ2-1 | TRBV28 | NA | CASSRGHQIAASPYNEQFF | TGTGCCAGCAGTAGAGGCCATCAAATAGCGGCTTCTCCCTACAATGAGCAGTTCTTC
NA | TRBJ1-5 | TRBV27 | TRBD1 | CASSGQGPKNQPQHF | TGTGCCAGCAGCGGACAGGGCCCAAAAAATCAGCCCCAGCATTTT
once | TRBJ1-2 | TRBV20-1 | NA | CSPGNGYTF | TGCAGCCCAGGGAATGGCTACACCTTC
NA | TRBJ2-7 | TRBV7-9 | NA | CASSLRQGRGVF | TGTGCCAGCAGCCTCCGCCAGGGAAGGGGTGTTTTC
NA | TRBJ2-5 | TRBV5-1 | TRBD2 | CASSFQTSGSTGEETQYF | TGCGCCAGCAGCTTTCAGACTAGCGGGAGCACCGGGGAGGAGACCCAGTACTTC
once | TRBJ1-4 | TRBV27 | TRBD1 | CASSLSPRDRGPEKLFF | TGTGCCAGCAGTTTATCGCCCCGGGACAGGGGGCCTGAAAAACTGTTTTTT
NA | TRBJ2-1 | TRBV5-1 | TRBD2 | CASSLGVSGTYNEQFF | TGCGCCAGCAGCTTGGGCGTTAGCGGGACTTACAATGAGCAGTTCTTC
NA | TRBJ1-5 | TRBV7-8 | TRBD1 | CASSSGQGYQPQHF | TGTGCCAGCAGCTCGGGACAGGGGTATCAGCCCCAGCATTTT
NA | TRBJ2-7 | TRBV7-2 | TRBD2 | CASSLRLAGGYNEQYF | TGTGCCAGCAGCTTACGACTAGCGGGAGGGTACAACGAGCAGTACTTC
NA | TRBJ2-1 | TRBV30 | NA | CAILLPTGRQFF | TGTGCCATCCTCCTTCCAACAGGACGGCAGTTCTTC
NA | TRBJ1-6 | TRBV6-6 | NA | CASSYAPGQNSPLHF | TGTGCCAGCAGTTACGCGCCCGGACAGAATTCACCCCTCCACTTT
NA | TRBJ1-2 | TRBV4-2 | NA | CASSPSFSEGNGYTF | TGTGCCAGCAGCCCATCATTTTCTGAGGGCAATGGCTACACCTTC
NA | TRBJ1-4 | TRBV10-3 | NA | CAISEMYGRVNEKLFF | TGTGCCATCAGTGAGATGTATGGGCGGGTAAATGAAAAACTGTTTTTT
NA | TRBJ1-2 | TRBV5-1 | NA | CASSLLGQPRNYGYTF | TGCGCCAGCAGCCTACTAGGACAGCCTCGTAACTATGGCTACACCTTC
NA | TRBJ2-1 | TRBV5-1 | NA | CASSLGLGDNEQFF | TGCGCCAGCAGCTTGGGACTAGGTGACAATGAGCAGTTCTTC
NA | TRBJ2-1 | TRBV18 | NA | CASSPPNSYSFSYNEQFF | TGTGCCAGCTCACCACCGAACAGCTATTCCTTCTCCTACAATGAGCAGTTCTTC
NA | TRBJ2-1 | TRBV7-9 | TRBD2 | CASSSPDSLAGLNNEQFF | TGTGCCAGCAGCTCCCCCGATTCCTTAGCGGGATTAAACAATGAGCAGTTCTTC
NA | TRBJ2-7 | TRBV11-2 | NA | CASSLDPSSYEQYF | TGTGCCAGCAGCTTAGATCCCTCCAGTTACGAGCAGTACTTC
NA | TRBJ2-3 | TRBV18 | NA | CASSPGAGEYTDTQYF | TGTGCCAGCTCACCAGGGGCAGGGGAATACACAGATACGCAGTATTTT
NA | TRBJ1-5 | TRBV5-4 | TRBD1 | CASSHRDRGSGSNQPQHF | TGTGCCAGCAGTCACCGGGACAGGGGGTCGGGAAGCAATCAGCCCCAGCATTTT
NA | TRBJ2-4 | TRBV6-1 | NA | CASSEAVPGHLAKNIQYF | TGTGCCAGCAGTGAAGCCGTCCCGGGACACCTAGCCAAAAACATTCAGTACTTC
NA | TRBJ2-7 | TRBV4-1 | TRBD1 | CASSQTRPTGTGFYEQYF | TGCGCCAGCAGCCAGACCCGTCCTACCGGGACAGGGTTCTACGAGCAGTACTTC
few | TRBJ2-4 | TRBV18 | TRBD1 | CASSPPGQGRKNIQYF | TGTGCCAGCTCACCACCGGGACAGGGGCGCAAAAACATTCAGTACTTC
NA | TRBJ2-2 | TRBV4-1 | TRBD2 | CASSQEPPGLALIGELFF | TGCGCCAGCAGCCAAGAGCCCCCCGGACTAGCCTTAATCGGGGAGCTGTTTTTT
NA | TRBJ1-5 | TRBV19 | NA | CATMEQGFEPPEPQHF | TGTGCCACCATGGAACAGGGTTTTGAGCCCCCCGAACCCCAGCATTTT
NA | TRBJ1-5 | TRBV10-3 | TRBD1 | CAISVGQAHQPQHF | TGTGCCATCAGTGTAGGACAGGCCCATCAGCCCCAGCATTTT
NA | TRBJ2-5 | TRBV6-5 | NA | CASRPRSRYQETQYF | TGTGCCAGCAGACCGAGATCACGGTACCAAGAGACCCAGTACTTC
NA | TRBJ1-1 | TRBV6-1 | NA | CASSEGGTGAEAFF | TGTGCCAGCAGTGAAGGAGGGACGGGAGCTGAAGCTTTCTTT
NA | TRBJ2-7 | TRBV5-1 | TRBD1 | CASSLGGQGENYEQYF | TGCGCCAGCAGCTTGGGGGGACAGGGGGAGAACTACGAGCAGTACTTC
few | TRBJ2-3 | TRBV7-3 | TRBD2 | CASSLRGDRGLLVRGTDTQYF | TGTGCCAGCAGCTTAAGGGGCGATAGGGGACTACTCGTTCGAGGCACAGATACGCAGTATTTT
NA | TRBJ2-3 | TRBV5-4 | NA | CASSSQGPDTQYF | TGTGCCAGCAGTTCCCAGGGCCCAGATACGCAGTATTTT
NA | TRBJ2-7 | TRBV5-1 | TRBD2 | CASSLRLAGGPSYEQYF | TGCGCCAGCAGCTTGCGGCTAGCGGGAGGGCCGTCCTACGAGCAGTACTTC
NA | TRBJ1-5 | TRBV30 | NA | CAWSAPRGVLYQPQHF | TGTGCCTGGAGTGCCCCCCGGGGGGTACTGTATCAGCCCCAGCATTTT
NA | TRBJ2-7 | TRBV10-3 | NA | CAISDGSLYEQYF | TGTGCCATCAGTGACGGGAGTCTCTACGAGCAGTACTTC
few | TRBJ1-2 | TRBV5-4 | NA | CASSSESDSSYGYTF | TGTGCCAGCAGCTCTGAGTCGGACAGCAGCTATGGCTACACCTTC
NA | TRBJ2-5 | TRBV5-1 | NA | CASAGETQYF | TGCGCCAGCGCGGGGGAGACCCAGTACTTC